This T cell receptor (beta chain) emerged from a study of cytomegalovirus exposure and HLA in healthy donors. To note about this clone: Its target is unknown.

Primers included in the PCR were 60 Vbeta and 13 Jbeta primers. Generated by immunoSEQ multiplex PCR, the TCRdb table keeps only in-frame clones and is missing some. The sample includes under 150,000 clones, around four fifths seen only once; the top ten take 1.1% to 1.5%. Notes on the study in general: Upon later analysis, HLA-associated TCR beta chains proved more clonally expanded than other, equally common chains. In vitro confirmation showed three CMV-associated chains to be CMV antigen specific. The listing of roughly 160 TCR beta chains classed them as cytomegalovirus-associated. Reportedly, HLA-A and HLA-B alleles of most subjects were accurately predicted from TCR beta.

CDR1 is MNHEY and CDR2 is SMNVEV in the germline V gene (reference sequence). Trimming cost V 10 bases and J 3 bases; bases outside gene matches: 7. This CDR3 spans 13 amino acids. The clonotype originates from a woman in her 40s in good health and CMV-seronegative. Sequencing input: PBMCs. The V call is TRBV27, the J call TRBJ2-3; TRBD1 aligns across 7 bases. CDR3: CATRQGTTDTQYF. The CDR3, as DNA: TGTGCCACGCGACAGGGTACAACAGATACGCAGTATTTT.